One sample yielded the 4 T cell receptor beta chains listed below, sequenced in a study of blood T cell repertoires in COVID-19 (dated by TCRdb to 2018 to 2021). Preparation of the library involved the immunoSEQ multiplex PCR assay. TCRdb carries this immuneACCESS record with in-frame sequences only. Its versions omit some clonotypes, under half of them owing to an unresolved V gene in the studies checked, with the rest unexplained. The table for this sample lists 360,000 or so clones; about nine tenths of them were counted only once. The ten largest account for 3.5% to 4% of the sample. Material for sequencing was peripheral blood. The source of these receptors is a woman aged 55-69 years with COVID-19, enrolled during active disease.

The rearrangement joins TRBV4-1 to TRBJ2-5; the D gene is possibly TRBD1 (5 bases). The CDR3 extends over 17 amino acids. The germline V and J ends were trimmed by 2 bases and 3 bases, with 19 bases remaining between them. Per the germline V gene, CDR1 is MGHRA and CDR2 is YSYEKL. The CDR3 nucleotides are TGCGCCAGCAGCCAAACTCTCCAAATTCCAGGGAAAGAGACCCAGTACTTC. The encoded protein is CASSQTLQIPGKETQYF.

The chain recombines TRBV3-1 (or the pseudogene TRBV3-2) with TRBJ1-2, with D hard to call. The ends were cut back, 1 base at V and 7 bases at J, with 10 bases in the middle. The CDR3 is made up of 13 amino acids. Germline V gene data show CDR1 as LGHDT and CDR2 as YNNKEL (reference sequence). The CDR3 DNA is TGTGCCAGCAGCCAAGTGAGTCCGTTTGGCTACACCTTC. Translated, it gives CASSQVSPFGYTF.

This chain uses TRBV27 with TRBJ1-4; D uncertain. The V end lost 5 bases, the J end lost 8 bases, and 12 bases lay between the germline ends. From germline, CDR1 is MNHEY and CDR2 SMNVEV (reference sequence). The CDR3 totals 13 residues. The CDR3 DNA reads TGTGCCAGCAGTCTTTCCGGGGTAGAAAAACTGTTTTTT. As protein: CASSLSGVEKLFF.

This rearrangement joins TRBV7-9 to TRBJ1-1; 9 bases fit TRBD1. The CDR3 runs to 17 residues. Germline lookup yields CDR1 SEHNR and CDR2 FQNEAQ (reference sequence). V dropped 6 bases and J dropped 10; count of bases not matched to a gene: 21. The CDR3 nucleotides read TGTGCCAGCAGTCGAACCCCATACGGGACAGGGAACGCGCCAGCTTTCTTT. This encodes CASSRTPYGTGNAPAFF.